The rows below give T cell receptor beta chains drawn from one sample of a study of OX40 agonist ivuxolimab in advanced cancers. Method: immunoSEQ multiplex PCR; TCRdb's copy keeps in-frame clones and lacks some. The sample holds 98,000 or so clones, 70% to 85% seen once. The sample was CD4+ or CD8+ T cells sorted from blood, taken in a trial of the OX40 agonist ivuxolimab. These TCRs come from an adult with an advanced solid tumor such as melanoma, head and neck, liver or kidney cancer. Both conserved end residues are part of each CDR3. A D gene is named only where the DNA matches it firmly. Clone size is shown for a subset of rows, as once, few, many or a class of expanded clone.

j_call	v_call	clone_size	d_call	cdr3_nt	cdr3_aa
TRBJ2-3	TRBV11-2	-	-	TGTGCCAGCAGCTTATCCCACAGGGAGCTCACAGATACGCAGTATTTT	CASSLSHRELTDTQYF
TRBJ2-7	TRBV27	-	TRBD2	TGTGCCAGCAAACGTCTGGTCAGGGGTCTAAGGACTAGCCATTACGAGCAGTACTTC	CASKRLVRGLRTSHYEQYF
TRBJ2-7	TRBV11-2	few	-	TGTGCCAGCAGCCTCAACGGGGCTAGCAACCACGAGCAGTACTTC	CASSLNGASNHEQYF
TRBJ2-2	TRBV30	-	-	TGTGCCTGGGCGGGACAACTGAACACCGGGGAGCTGTTTTTT	CAWAGQLNTGELFF
TRBJ2-5	TRBV29-1	-	-	TGCAGCGTTGAAGGAGGAGTCACGTACCAAGAGACCCAGTACTTC	CSVEGGVTYQETQYF
TRBJ2-7	TRBV4-3	-	-	TGCGCCAGCAGCCAAGATGCCAGGGGCAGGTACGAGCAGTACTTC	CASSQDARGRYEQYF
TRBJ1-1	TRBV29-1	-	-	TGCAGCTGCGATGAGCTGAACACTGAAGCTTTCTTT	CSCDELNTEAFF
TRBJ2-3	TRBV7-3	-	-	TGTGCCAGCAGCCTGAGGAGGTCTAGCACAGATACGCAGTATTTT	CASSLRRSSTDTQYF
TRBJ1-1	TRBV6-5	few	TRBD1	TGTGCCAGCAGTGACAGGGGCTATGAAGCTTTCTTT	CASSDRGYEAFF
TRBJ1-4	TRBV28	-	-	TGTGCCAGCAGTTTCCGGGGAAGCGTAGTAAATGAAAAACTGTTTTTT	CASSFRGSVVNEKLFF
TRBJ1-6	TRBV4-3	few	-	TGCGCCAGCAGCCAAGGGGGGGGAGGGAATTCACCCCTCCACTTT	CASSQGGGGNSPLHF
TRBJ1-1	TRBV18	-	TRBD1	TGTGCCAGCTCACTAGGGACAGGGGGCGGAATAGGCACTGAAGCTTTCTTT	CASSLGTGGGIGTEAFF
TRBJ2-7	TRBV27	-	-	TGTGCCAGCAGTTGGGGGGACACTACCCTCCACGAGCAGTACTTC	CASSWGDTTLHEQYF
TRBJ2-1	TRBV11-2	-	-	TGTGCCAGCAGCTTAGATGGGCTAGCGTACAATGAGCAGTTCTTC	CASSLDGLAYNEQFF
TRBJ2-5	TRBV7-6	-	-	TGTGCCTCAAGACAGGAGATTTGGGCGGCCCAGTACTTC	CASRQEIWAAQYF
TRBJ1-1	TRBV5-8	once	-	TGTGCCAGCGGACTCAGGGTTAACACTGAAGCTTTCTTT	CASGLRVNTEAFF
TRBJ2-3	TRBV29-1	-	TRBD1	TGCAGCGTGCCCTTGACAGGGGTTTCTGAGAATACGCAGTATTTT	CSVPLTGVSENTQYF
TRBJ2-5	TRBV7-2	-	-	TGTGCCAGCAGCATAACAGGGGCGGAGGGGGAGACCCAGTACTTC	CASSITGAEGETQYF
TRBJ2-3	TRBV1	-	-	TGCACCAGCAGTCACACCACACCTCTTGGGGCTGGTACGCAGTATTTT	CTSSHTTPLGAGTQYF
TRBJ2-7	TRBV6-6	-	-	TGTGCCAGCAGTCAACGCAACACACTATCCTACGAGCAGTACTTC	CASSQRNTLSYEQYF
TRBJ2-2	TRBV5-1	-	TRBD2	TGCGCCAGCAGCTTGGCCCAGCGGGAGGCCGGGGAGCTGTTTTTT	CASSLAQREAGELFF
TRBJ2-5	TRBV11-2	-	-	TGTGCCAGCAGCTCAATTGTGGAGCAGTACTTC	CASSSIVEQYF
TRBJ1-5	TRBV28	-	TRBD1	TGTGCCGCAGGGGGCAACAATCAGCCCCAGCATTTT	CAAGGNNQPQHF
TRBJ2-7	TRBV27	-	TRBD1	TGTGCCAGCAGTCCCTACCCCCCCGGGACAGAGATATACGAGCAGTACTTC	CASSPYPPGTEIYEQYF
TRBJ2-7	TRBV7-9	-	TRBD1	TGTGCCAGCAGCGCCCGGGACAGGGGGCGCCCCGGCGAGCAGTACTTC	CASSARDRGRPGEQYF
TRBJ1-2	TRBV28	-	TRBD1	TGTGCCAGCAGTTTAGGGGGAGGACAGGGAGGGCTATATGGCTACACCTTC	CASSLGGGQGGLYGYTF
TRBJ2-1	TRBV12-5	few	-	TGTGCTAGTGGTTTGGTACGTCTTGAAGGAGGAAGGCGATGGAGTGAGCAGTTCTTC	CASGLVRLEGGRRWSEQFF
TRBJ1-1	TRBV12-5	-	-	TGTGCTAGTGGTTTAACGGATAGTGAAGCTTTCTTT	CASGLTDSEAFF
TRBJ1-5	TRBV11-2	-	-	TGTGCCAGCAGCTTAGGCTCTTTTGATAATAGCAATCAGCCCCAGCATTTT	CASSLGSFDNSNQPQHF
TRBJ2-5	TRBV18	-	-	TGTGCCAGCTCACCTAATCTCGGAGAGACCCAGTACTTC	CASSPNLGETQYF
TRBJ1-2	TRBV11-2	-	-	TGTGCCAGCAGCCGACAGGCCTATGGCTACACCTTC	CASSRQAYGYTF